The TCR beta chain described here comes from a study of cytomegalovirus exposure and HLA in healthy donors (dated by TCRdb to the late 2010s). With regard to the full study: An earlier analysis of a few hundred of the donors reported about 280 Gb of sequence data and around 100 million unique TCR beta sequences obtained from some 200 million T cells. Approximately 300 gigabases of sequencing data and roughly 80 million unique TCR sequences made up an early release that covered several hundred HLA-typed donors. Among the 398 genotyped donors, under 90% belonged to the genetic ancestry cluster associated with self-reported Caucasian donors. The study aimed to test whether signatures of past pathogen exposure could be identified by cataloging public T cell receptors. The study profiled the T cell repertoires of under 850 subjects by immunosequencing and related them to cytomegalovirus serostatus. Along with the roughly 700-subject first cohort, a separate validation cohort of over 90 different subjects was used. To predict cytomegalovirus infection status, the study combined high-throughput TCR immunosequencing, statistical association of individual TCRs with disease status, and machine learning. A later analysis re-analyzed previously published TCR beta repertoires from 600 to 850 donors and added high-resolution HLA genotyping to study TCR occurrence patterns. Rather than using new phenotypic data, the later analysis identified candidate immune exposures from TCR beta sequences and from how often those sequences occurred across donors. In an earlier analysis of around 540 of the donors, high-throughput TCR beta sequencing was used to judge whether each TCR beta V gene segment behaved as functional or pseudogenic. Donor age, sex, ethnicity and CMV serostatus were compiled together with the repertoire data. A later genetic analysis used genome-wide SNP genotypes for about 65% of the 666 donors, treating that subset as a discovery cohort. Every repertoire in the discovery cohort had been generated on one and the same sequencing platform. Both class I and class II loci were covered by HLA typing, at four-digit resolution. The number of typed donors differed by locus: roughly 629-640 for A, B, C, DRB1 and DQB1; some 540 for DQA1; some 590 for DPA1; and around 490 for DPB1. Because of strong linkage in the cohort, roughly five DR-DQ haplotypes were treated as single units for association and clustering. Among 398 genotyped donors of the cohort, an average of around 250,000 unique TCR beta nucleotide sequences was sequenced per donor, of which about 19% were non-productive. Results and caveats for the whole study, not just this receptor: Sequencing depth was assumed to be roughly uniform across donors in the presence/absence analyses, though that assumption may not hold. In an earlier analysis of some 550 of the donors, most TCR beta V segments were observed in productive rearrangements about 90% or about 30% of the time, broadly matching IMGT annotations. CMV serostatus was the only immune exposure information available for the cohort. Most TCR sequences were observed very rarely across donors, whereas some public TCRs were present in many individuals. According to a later genetic analysis, donors in an Asian-associated ancestry cluster had fewer N-insertions in productive TCRs than the roughly 670-donor mean. A later analysis found that TCR association rates varied across HLA loci, with DRB1 alleles showing the most associated TCRs and HLA-C alleles the fewest. V-gene and J-gene trimming of TCR beta chains was associated with a missense DCLRE1C variant in a later genetic analysis, and the association was replicated in an independent cohort. The cohort was sequenced for TCR beta chains only, and without alpha or paired-chain data the features that could be detected were limited. According to the authors, the approach could potentially be generalized to other disease states and immunological phenotypes. Because HLA typing was missing for some donors at each locus, association tests included only the typed subset. In vitro tests confirmed that a few of the cytomegalovirus-associated TCR beta chains recognize cytomegalovirus antigens. Because the 87-base-pair reads could not distinguish some IMGT-functional V segments, including TRBV6-2 and TRBV6-3, those segments were excluded. A later analysis found that most CMV-associated TCR beta chains appeared HLA-restricted, with HLA associations seemingly driven largely by CMV exposure. A group of highly shared sequence variants was considered likely to be a technical artifact of the sequencing pipeline. A total of about 150 TCR beta chains were listed by the study as associated with cytomegalovirus. Strong co-occurrence of HLA alleles, especially DR and DQ, made assigning TCR associations to individual alleles difficult. Correlated functional status among segregating V segments might reflect linkage disequilibrium, but an unknown experimental factor could not be ruled out. In a later analysis, HLA-associated TCR beta chains were found to be more clonally expanded and to have lower generation probabilities than equally common non-associated chains. Because counts were too low, seventeen rarely observed V segments, including chromosome 9 orphons, were excluded from the earlier analysis of 587 of the donors. A further reported finding was that TCR beta sequences accurately predicted the HLA-A and HLA-B alleles for most subjects in the first cohort. In both the original and validation cohorts, the classifier was reported to diagnose cytomegalovirus status with high specificity and sensitivity. At a false discovery rate of 0.05, a later analysis linked some 17,000 TCR beta sequences to specific HLA alleles. According to a later analysis, parvovirus B19, influenza, CMV and Epstein-Barr virus appeared linked to several top co-occurrence clusters.

The cohort comprised fewer than 700 healthy bone marrow donors. At the time of sampling, every cohort member was nominally healthy, though immune exposures that went unrecorded were likely present. The donor was CMV seropositive and belonged to the group of more than 250 seropositive cohort members. Each donor provided a peripheral blood sample, and peripheral blood mononuclear cells were used for TCR beta sequencing. Genomic DNA was extracted from the blood cell samples with the Qiagen DNeasy Blood Extraction Kit. Library preparation employed the immunoSEQ multiplex PCR assay. For the multiplex PCR, a mixture combining 60 forward primers for TCR Vbeta segments and 13 reverse primers for TCR Jbeta segments was used. The CDR3 region of rearranged TCR beta genes was amplified from genomic DNA with a multiplex PCR assay. On the Illumina HiSeq System, the amplified TCR beta libraries were sequenced as 87-base-pair reads. Turning to the authors' computational methods: In a later analysis, tens of millions of unique TCR beta chains were counted across the 650 to 750 repertoires, and roughly 10 million of these chains were shared by at least two donors. A nearest-neighbor algorithm error-corrected the raw reads and collapsed the reads into unique sequences, merging closely related sequences to remove PCR and sequencing errors. Alignment of CDR3 sequences to IMGT reference sequences was used to assign V, D and J gene segments. For a sequence to be retained, a match of at least six nucleotides was required to both a V gene segment and a J gene segment. A rearrangement counted as productive if the CDR3 had no stop codons and remained in frame with V and J, and every other rearrangement counted as non-productive. CDR3 was defined according to IMGT convention as the region running from the second conserved V-encoded cysteine to the conserved J-encoded phenylalanine. In an earlier analysis of around 540 of the donors, sequences lacking an unambiguous match to a single V gene segment were excluded. In an earlier analysis of approximately 560 of the donors, a V segment was called functional when productive rearrangements were above 56.7%, and segregating when the standard deviation between donors exceeded 5%. To diagnose cytomegalovirus status from the catalog of TCR beta chain sequences, a statistical classification framework was built. In a later analysis, V and J genes were assigned by comparing TCR nucleotide sequences against IMGT/GENE-DB human TR gene sequences. A later analysis assigned CDR3 sequences and most-parsimonious VDJ recombination scenarios with the TCRdist pipeline. A later analysis defined each TCR beta chain by its CDR3 amino acid sequence plus V-gene family, and excluded reads lacking a unique V-gene family. A later analysis removed 592 highly shared, low-generation-probability nucleotide sequences to deal with suspected cross-contamination and a sequencing artifact. In a later analysis, a clonal expansion index was calculated for each public chain from normalized within-repertoire ranks of inferred template counts. A later analysis computed generation probabilities with a VDJ recombination model fitted to out-of-frame rearrangements, and checked the results against IGoR. Hypergeometric tests were used in a later analysis to score TCR-TCR, TCR-HLA and TCR-CMV co-occurrence, with a repertoire-size bias correction applied to the TCR pairs. In a later analysis, false discovery rates were estimated by permuting HLA or CMV assignments 20 times. In a later analysis, co-occurring TCRs were grouped with DBSCAN, and TCRdist sequence similarity was added when clustering was performed within HLA-allele-positive subsets. Repertoires with fewer than 30,000 or more than 120,000 public chains, plus five repertoires with anomalous nucleotide sharing, were excluded from co-occurrence clustering. The table was pulled from immuneACCESS by TCRdb, which kept in-frame rearrangements only. Such tables lose some clones; where checked, under half of the loss comes from unresolved V genes, and the rest has no known cause. For V, J and clone size, that table is used; D and trimming come from the DNA. The sample has 110,000 or so clones on record, roughly four fifths of them singletons. Clones ranked in the top ten supply about 16% of the sample.

CDR1 and CDR2 (SGHTA, FQGNSA) derive from the germline V gene. Taken from cysteine to phenylalanine, the CDR3 has 16 residues. Only the CDR3 region is kept as DNA, spanning 48 bases read in frame from base 1. For this chain, trimming is 5 bases at the V end and 5 bases at the J end, and the number of junction bases without a gene match is 11. This clone was counted once. Its specific antigen is unknown. No clone much larger than this one lies a single base away; base qualities are absent. The clonotype comes from a man aged 50 to 60 in good health and CMV-seropositive. The source material was PBMCs. The chain joins TRBV7-2 to TRBJ2-2; 7 central nucleotides agree with TRBD1. The bases read TGTGCCAGCAGCGACTACAGGGGTTGGGGGACCGGGGAGCTGTTTTTT. It codes for CASSDYRGWGTGELFF. The reference TRBV7-2 and TRBJ2-2 proteins fill in what lies around the CDR3, so the full variable domain reads GAGVSQSPSNKVTEKGKDVELRCDPISGHTALYWYRQSLGQGLEFLIYFQGNSAPDKSGLPSDRFSAERTGGSVSTLTIQRTQQEDSAVYLCASSDYRGWGTGELFFGEGSRLTVL.